A single sample is the source of the 30 T cell receptor beta chains below, sequenced in a study of OX40 agonist ivuxolimab in advanced cancers. Data came from immunoSEQ multiplex PCR; TCRdb stores just in-frame clones and leaves some out. The sample comprises over 75,000 clones, 94% of which are singletons, and over 2.5% rests with the top ten. Sequenced here: CD4+ or CD8+ T cells sorted from blood, sampled in a trial of the OX40 agonist ivuxolimab. The receptors shown here come from an adult with an advanced solid tumor such as melanoma, head and neck, liver or kidney cancer.

The chain joins TRBV9 to TRBJ1-5; weak D call: TRBD1 (6 bases). In germline, CDR1 is SGDLS, CDR2 YYNGEE. The CDR3 loop spans 13 amino acids. V gave up 1 base and J gave up 8 bases, with 10 bases separating them. The DNA of the CDR3 is TGTGCCAGCAGCGTAAGGGGGAAGGAGCCCCAGCATTTT. This codes for CASSVRGKEPQHF.

The chain uses TRBV4-1 and TRBJ1-1; D not resolved. With 5 bases removed from V and 4 bases from J, the gap between germline ends came to 11 bases. The CDR3 runs to 13 residues. Germline CDR1 is MGHRA and CDR2 is YSYEKL. CDR3 nucleotides: TGCGCCAGCAGCTTCCTCCTGGGCACTGAAGCTTTCTTT. Residues: CASSFLLGTEAFF.

V usage is TRBV25-1 and J usage is TRBJ2-5; no clear D. Looked up from germline, CDR1 is MGHDK and CDR2 is SYGVNS. Trimming removed 3 bases at V and 5 bases at J, with 13 bases between. The CDR3 spans 14 residues. For the CDR3, the DNA is TGTGCCAGCAGTGATCTTGCGTTGGGTGAGACCCAGTACTTC. As protein: CASSDLALGETQYF.

V and J are TRBV19 and TRBJ2-3; D possibly corresponds to TRBD2 (6 bases). The germline V gene encodes CDR1 LNHDA and CDR2 SQIVND (reference sequence). CDR3 size: 14 residues. V was clipped by 3 bases and J by 4 bases, with 11 bases between them. CDR3 region: CASSIRRGPDTQYF. The CDR3 nucleotides are TGTGCCAGTAGTATCAGGCGGGGCCCAGATACGCAGTATTTT. Complete variable domain (other parts from reference TRBV19 and TRBJ2-3): DGGITQSPKYLFRKEGQNVTLSCEQNLNHDAMYWYRQDPGQGLRLIYYSQIVNDFQKGDIAEGYSVSREKKESFPLTVTSAQKNPTAFYLCASSIRRGPDTQYFGPGTRLTVL.

Here the CDR3 reads CASRGSYEQYF. CDR3 coding DNA: TGTGCCAGCAGGGGGAGCTACGAGCAGTACTTC. V gene TRBV6-5 combines with J gene TRBJ2-7; a weak D match, TRBD2 (5 bases). The CDR3 is 11 amino acids. Germline loops: CDR1 MNHEY, CDR2 SVGAGI. Trimming stripped 6 bases from V and 3 bases from J, with 6 bases between.

This clone showed up just once. In DNA form, the CDR3 reads TGTGCCAGCAGCGTAGATCTAGCGGGAGGCAATGAGCAGTTCTTC. This codes for CASSVDLAGGNEQFF. The chain recombines TRBV9 with TRBJ2-1, with 11 bases fitting TRBD2. V gave up 0 bases and J gave up 6 bases; unmatched junction bases: 2. There are 15 residues in the CDR3. Germline V gene data show CDR1 as SGDLS and CDR2 as YYNGEE.

This chain uses TRBV19 with TRBJ2-5; 9 nucleotides agree with TRBD1. Gene TRBJ2-7 matches the end of the DNA better, so the J call may be wrong. Germline CDR1 is LNHDA and CDR2 is SQIVND (reference sequence). The CDR3 has 16 amino acids. The CDR3 loop reads CASSTRDRASSYEQYF. CDR3 bases: TGTGCCAGTAGTACCCGGGACAGGGCGTCCTCCTACGAGCAGTACTTC.

This chain connects TRBV6-5 to TRBJ2-3; 8 positions match TRBD1. The CDR3 totals 15 residues. The V segment lost 5 bases and the J segment 4 bases; nucleotides outside the gene matches: 8. Germline V gene lookup returns CDR1 MNHEY and CDR2 SVGAGI. This CDR3 is CASSSPRQGSDTQYF. The CDR3 DNA reads as TGTGCCAGCAGTAGCCCTCGACAGGGGTCAGATACGCAGTATTTT.

This chain uses TRBV6-6 with TRBJ2-7; D remains ambiguous. CDR3 length: 15 residues. Germline V lookup: CDR1 MNHNY, CDR2 SVGAGI (reference sequence). Trimming stripped 2 bases from V and 3 bases from J, with 14 bases between. The DNA for the CDR3 is TGTGCCAGCAGTTACCCCGATCGTAAGGGCTACGAGCAGTACTTC. This sequence encodes CASSYPDRKGYEQYF.

The chain carries TRBV27 and TRBJ2-7, with 7 bases identical to TRBD2. Germline assignment: CDR1 MNHEY and CDR2 SMNVEV (reference sequence). The CDR3 has 16 amino acids. With 5 bases clipped from V and 7 bases from J, the junction kept 17 bases outside the gene matches. This chain's CDR3 is CASSPQEIAGPGEQYF. As DNA, the CDR3 is TGTGCCAGCAGTCCCCAGGAGATAGCGGGCCCAGGAGAGCAGTACTTC.

This clone was picked up one time. The CDR3 DNA sequence: TGTGCCAGCAGCAAAGATGGACAGGGTGAAGCTTTCTTT. Amino acids: CASSKDGQGEAFF. The chain links TRBV21-1 to TRBJ1-1; the DNA was not used to check the table's D call, TRBD1. TRBV21-1 is an annotated pseudogene. This CDR3 has 13 amino acids.

The chain combines TRBV9 with TRBJ2-1; 8 bases match TRBD2. The CDR3 totals 15 residues. V gave up 5 bases and J gave up 7 bases; unmatched junction bases: 11. The germline gives CDR1 SGDLS, CDR2 YYNGEE. The CDR3 DNA reads as TGTGCCAGCAGTTCCCGGGGGGGCCACGCAAATGAGCAGTTCTTC. Its translation is CASSSRGGHANEQFF.

The genes are TRBV30 and TRBJ1-5; D perhaps matches TRBD1 (6 bases). The CDR3 contains 14 residues. Trimming removed 2 bases at V and 7 bases at J, with 15 bases between. The germline CDR1 and CDR2 sequences are GTSNPN and SVGIG (reference sequence). The CDR3 DNA reads as TGTGCCTGGAGTATTACAGGGTTTCGCCAGCCCCAGCATTTT. This codes for CAWSITGFRQPQHF.

The chain employs TRBV7-9 and TRBJ2-7; the D gene is possibly TRBD1 (6 bases). V was pared by 5 bases and J by 2 bases, with 16 bases between. CDR1 and CDR2 from the germline V gene are SEHNR and FQNEAQ (reference sequence). This CDR3 region has 15 residues. The CDR3, as DNA: TGTGCCAGCAGCCCAAGAGGGGGTCCCACCTACGAGCAGTACTTC. Its translation: CASSPRGGPTYEQYF.

The chain carries TRBV27 and TRBJ2-1; D call uncertain. CDR1 MNHEY and CDR2 SMNVEV come from the germline V gene (reference sequence). Trimming pared 2 bases from V and 7 bases from J, leaving 15 bases between. This CDR3 spans 15 amino acids. CDR3 amino acids: CASSLLPNYKNEQFF. Here the CDR3 DNA reads TGTGCCAGCAGTTTACTACCCAATTATAAGAATGAGCAGTTCTTC.

The J gene is TRBJ2-5, the V gene TRBV5-6, with TRBD1 matching 7 bases. The end of the DNA is better explained by TRBJ2-7, so the J call may be wrong. This CDR3 region has 14 residues. Per the germline V gene, CDR1 is SGHDT and CDR2 is YYEEEE. CDR3 DNA sequence: TGTGCCAGCAGCTTTGGGACAGACTCCTACGAGCAGTACTTC. The encoded protein is CASSFGTDSYEQYF.

Turning to this clone: This sample also contains other DNA sequences that code for the same CDR3. The chain couples TRBV4-1 to TRBJ2-3; D is ambiguous. Germline lookup yields CDR1 MGHRA and CDR2 YSYEKL. This CDR3 spans 12 amino acids. Trimming removed 3 bases at V and 2 bases at J, with 3 bases between. Here the CDR3 reads CASSQSTDTQYF. As DNA, the CDR3 is TGCGCCAGCAGCCAGTCCACAGATACGCAGTATTTT.

This clone was counted between two and nine times. This chain joins TRBV19 and TRBJ1-5; D perhaps matches TRBD1 (6 bases). The CDR3 is 14 residues long. Between the trimmed V and J ends, which lost 3 bases and 4 bases, there was a span of 10 bases. In germline, CDR1 is LNHDA, CDR2 SQIVND (reference sequence). The CDR3 bases are TGTGCCAGTAGTATTAGGGGGGAGAATCAGCCCCAGCATTTT. Protein: CASSIRGENQPQHF.

The chain combines TRBV6-6 with TRBJ2-1, with 9 bases identical to TRBD2. Germline V gene lookup returns CDR1 MNHNY and CDR2 SVGAGI (reference sequence). After removal of 7 bases from V and 5 bases from J, the junction contained 9 bases not matched to a gene. This CDR3 has 15 amino acids. The chain's CDR3 is CASTSSGTPHNEQFF. As DNA, the CDR3 is TGTGCCAGCACCTCTAGCGGGACCCCTCACAATGAGCAGTTCTTC.

This sequence joins TRBV27 and TRBJ1-5; D may be TRBD1 (6 bases). Germline V CDR1 and CDR2: MNHEY, SMNVEV (reference sequence). V dropped 6 bases and J dropped 4 bases, with 19 bases sitting between them. This CDR3 has 16 amino acids. CDR3 coding DNA: TGTGCCAGCAGGTCAGGGACGGGGGCTTGGAATCAGCCCCAGCATTTT. Protein: CASRSGTGAWNQPQHF.

The chain employs TRBV11-2 and TRBJ2-5; 9 bases agree with TRBD2. Germline V gene lookup returns CDR1 SGHAT and CDR2 FQNNGV. V was clipped by 0 bases and J by 2 bases; unmatched bases: 1. This CDR3 contains 15 residues. The CDR3 reads CASSLELAGQETQYF. The CDR3 DNA reads as TGTGCCAGCAGCTTAGAACTAGCGGGTCAAGAGACCCAGTACTTC.

The chain has TRBV28 and TRBJ1-2, with 9 bases that match TRBD1. The ends lost 2 bases at V and 0 bases at J; junction bases unmatched: 4. This CDR3 is 16 amino acids long. Germline V gene lookup returns CDR1 MDHEN and CDR2 SYDVKM. The CDR3 spells CASSLDRGLTNYGYTF. CDR3 nucleotide sequence: TGTGCCAGCAGTTTAGACAGGGGGTTAACTAACTATGGCTACACCTTC.

The V and J genes are TRBV7-9 and TRBJ2-3, with 8 bases that match TRBD2. The CDR3 totals 16 residues. The junction had 6 bases not matched to a gene; V was cut back by 1 base and J by 3 bases. CDR1 and CDR2 (germline): SEHNR, FQNEAQ (reference sequence). As DNA, the CDR3 is TGTGCCAGCAGCTTAGGAGCGGGAGCCGGTACAGATACGCAGTATTTT. It codes for CASSLGAGAGTDTQYF.

The DNA of the CDR3 is TGTGCCAGCAGTGGGGAGGCCGAGCCTCGAACTTTCTTGGAGTTCTTC. Translation: CASSGEAEPRTFLEFF. The rearrangement joins TRBV27 to TRBJ2-1; perhaps TRBD2 as D (6 bases). Trimming stripped 5 bases from V and 14 bases from J, with 28 bases between. Per germline, CDR1 MNHEY and CDR2 SMNVEV (reference sequence). The CDR3 covers 16 residues.

This chain joins TRBV4-3 and TRBJ2-7, with 11 bases lining up with TRBD1. The junction had 5 bases not matched to a gene; V was cut back by 5 bases and J by 5 bases. This CDR3 region has 14 residues. Germline CDR1 is LGHNA and CDR2 is YSLEER. The CDR3 reads CASSFTGQGDEQYF. Written as DNA, the CDR3 is TGCGCCAGCAGCTTCACGGGACAGGGGGACGAGCAGTACTTC.

V is TRBV4-1 and J is TRBJ2-7, with 7 bases fitting TRBD1. The CDR3 contains 17 residues. Germline V gene sequence: CDR1 MGHRA, CDR2 YSYEKL. The ends lost 3 bases at V and 2 bases at J; junction bases unmatched: 13. DNA for the CDR3: TGCGCCAGCAGCCAGAAGACAGCTCCGGGACAGACCTACGAGCAGTACTTC. Amino acids: CASSQKTAPGQTYEQYF.

V and J are TRBV2 and TRBJ2-1, with D perhaps TRBD1 (5 bases). The CDR3 is 13 amino acids. Germline-derived CDR1 and CDR2 are SNHLY and FYNNEI. V was shortened by 2 bases and J by 7 bases, with 9 bases between the two germline ends. CDR3 coding DNA: TGTGCCAGCAGTGAATACAGGACAAATGAGCAGTTCTTC. As protein: CASSEYRTNEQFF.

The chain links TRBV9 to TRBJ1-4; unclear D gene. This CDR3 contains 14 residues. Germline V gene sequence: CDR1 SGDLS, CDR2 YYNGEE. Trimming pared 3 bases from V and 1 base from J, leaving 7 bases between. The CDR3 nucleotides are TGTGCCAGCAGCGCAGAGGAAACTAATGAAAAACTGTTTTTT. Translated: CASSAEETNEKLFF.

J is TRBJ2-1 and V is TRBV6-6, with D possibly matching TRBD2 (6 bases). In germline, CDR1 is MNHNY, CDR2 SVGAGI (reference sequence). Trimming removed 0 bases at V and 6 bases at J, with 12 bases between. The CDR3 has 15 amino acids. Written as DNA, the CDR3 is TGTGCCAGCAGTTACTCGGTGAATAGCGGCAATGAGCAGTTCTTC. Its translation is CASSYSVNSGNEQFF.

The V and J genes are TRBV9 and TRBJ2-7; D gene ambiguous. V lost 0 bases to trimming and J lost 3 bases, with 7 bases between them. The germline CDR1 and CDR2 sequences are SGDLS and YYNGEE. CDR3 size: 13 residues. The CDR3 DNA follows: TGTGCCAGCAGCGTAGACCCTAACTACGAGCAGTACTTC. Its protein product is CASSVDPNYEQYF.